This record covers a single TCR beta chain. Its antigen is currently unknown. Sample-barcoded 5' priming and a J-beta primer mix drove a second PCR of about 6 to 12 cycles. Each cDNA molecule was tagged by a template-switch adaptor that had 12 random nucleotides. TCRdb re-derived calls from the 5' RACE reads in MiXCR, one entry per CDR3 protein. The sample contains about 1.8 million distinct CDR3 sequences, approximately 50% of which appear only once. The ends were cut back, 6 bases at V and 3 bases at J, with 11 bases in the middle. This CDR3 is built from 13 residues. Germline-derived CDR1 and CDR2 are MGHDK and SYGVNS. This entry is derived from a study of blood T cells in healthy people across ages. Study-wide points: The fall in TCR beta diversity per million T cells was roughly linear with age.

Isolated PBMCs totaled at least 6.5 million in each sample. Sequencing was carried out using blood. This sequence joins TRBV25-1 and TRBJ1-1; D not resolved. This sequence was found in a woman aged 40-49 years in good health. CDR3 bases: TGTGCCAGCAGAGATATGGGGTACACTGAAGCTTTCTTT. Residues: CASRDMGYTEAFF. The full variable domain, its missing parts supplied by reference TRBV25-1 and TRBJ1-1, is EADIYQTPRYLVIGTGKKITLECSQTMGHDKMYWYQQDPGMELHLIHYSYGVNSTEKGDLSSESTVSRIRTEHFPLTLESARPSHTSQYLCASRDMGYTEAFFGQGTRLTVV.